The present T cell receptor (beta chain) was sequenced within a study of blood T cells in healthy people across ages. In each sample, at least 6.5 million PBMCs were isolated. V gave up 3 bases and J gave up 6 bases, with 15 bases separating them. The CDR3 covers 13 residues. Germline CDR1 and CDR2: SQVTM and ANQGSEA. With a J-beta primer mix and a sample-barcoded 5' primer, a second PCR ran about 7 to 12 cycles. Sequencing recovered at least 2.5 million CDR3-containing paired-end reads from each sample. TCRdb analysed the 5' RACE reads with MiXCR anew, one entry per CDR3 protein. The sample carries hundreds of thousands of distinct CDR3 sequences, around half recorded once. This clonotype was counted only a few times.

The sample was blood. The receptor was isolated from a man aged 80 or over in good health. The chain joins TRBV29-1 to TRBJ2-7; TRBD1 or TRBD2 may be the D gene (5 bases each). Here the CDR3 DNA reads TGCAGCGTTGAGGGGACGGTGTCTGCCGAGCAGTACTTC. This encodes CSVEGTVSAEQYF.